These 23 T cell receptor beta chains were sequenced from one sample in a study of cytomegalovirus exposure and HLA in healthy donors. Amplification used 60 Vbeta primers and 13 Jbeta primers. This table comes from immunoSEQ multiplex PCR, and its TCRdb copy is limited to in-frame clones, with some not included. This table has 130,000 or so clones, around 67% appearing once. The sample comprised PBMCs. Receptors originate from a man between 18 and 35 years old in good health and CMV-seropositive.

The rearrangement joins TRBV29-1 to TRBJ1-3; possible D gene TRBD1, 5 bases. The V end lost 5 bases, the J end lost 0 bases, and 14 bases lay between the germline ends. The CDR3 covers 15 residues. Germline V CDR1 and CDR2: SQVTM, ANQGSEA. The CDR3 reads CSVHGPGPSGNTIYF. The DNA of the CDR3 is TGCAGCGTTCACGGGCCAGGGCCCTCTGGAAACACCATATATTTT.

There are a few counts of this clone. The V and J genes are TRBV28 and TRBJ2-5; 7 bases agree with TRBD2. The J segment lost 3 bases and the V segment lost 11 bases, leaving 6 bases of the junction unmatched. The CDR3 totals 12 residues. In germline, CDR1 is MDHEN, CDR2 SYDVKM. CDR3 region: CAPRGEKETQYF. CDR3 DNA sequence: TGTGCCCCACGGGGGGAGAAAGAGACCCAGTACTTC.

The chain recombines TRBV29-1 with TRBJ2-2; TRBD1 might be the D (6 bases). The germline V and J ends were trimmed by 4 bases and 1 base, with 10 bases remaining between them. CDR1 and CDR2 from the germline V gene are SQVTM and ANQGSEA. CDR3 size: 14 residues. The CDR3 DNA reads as TGCAGCGTTGTTGACAGGATGAACACCGGGGAGCTGTTTTTT. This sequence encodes CSVVDRMNTGELFF.

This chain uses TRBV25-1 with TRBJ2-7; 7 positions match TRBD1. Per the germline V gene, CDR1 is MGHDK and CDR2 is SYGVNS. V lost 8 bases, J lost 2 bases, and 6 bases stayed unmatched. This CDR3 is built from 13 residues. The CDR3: CASQGDQPYEQYF. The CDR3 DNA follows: TGTGCCAGCCAGGGGGACCAGCCCTACGAGCAGTACTTC.

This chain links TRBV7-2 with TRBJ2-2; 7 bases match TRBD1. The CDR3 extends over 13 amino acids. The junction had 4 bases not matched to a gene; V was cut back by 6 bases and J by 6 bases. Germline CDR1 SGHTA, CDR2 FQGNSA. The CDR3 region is CASRATGAGELFF. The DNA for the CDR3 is TGTGCCAGCAGGGCTACAGGGGCCGGGGAGCTGTTTTTT.

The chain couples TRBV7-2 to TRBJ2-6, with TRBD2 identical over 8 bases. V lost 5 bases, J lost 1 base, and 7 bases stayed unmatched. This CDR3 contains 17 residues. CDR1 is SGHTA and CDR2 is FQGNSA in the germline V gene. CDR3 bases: TGTGCCAGCAGCAGTCCGGGACTAGGTTCTGGGGCCAACGTCCTGACTTTC. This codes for CASSSPGLGSGANVLTF.

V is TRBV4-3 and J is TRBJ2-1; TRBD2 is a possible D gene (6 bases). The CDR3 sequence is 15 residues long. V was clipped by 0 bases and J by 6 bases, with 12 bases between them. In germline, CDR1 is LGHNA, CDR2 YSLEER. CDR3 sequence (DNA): TGCGCCAGCAGCCAAGAAGGAGGGAAGGGCAATGAGCAGTTCTTC. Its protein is CASSQEGGKGNEQFF.

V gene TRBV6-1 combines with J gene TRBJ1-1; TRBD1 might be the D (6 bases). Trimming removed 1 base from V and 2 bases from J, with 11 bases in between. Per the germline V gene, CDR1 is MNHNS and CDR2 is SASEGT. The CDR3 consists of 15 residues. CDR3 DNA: TGTGCCAGCAGTGAAGTGGGGGGGCTCAACACTGAAGCTTTCTTT. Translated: CASSEVGGLNTEAFF.

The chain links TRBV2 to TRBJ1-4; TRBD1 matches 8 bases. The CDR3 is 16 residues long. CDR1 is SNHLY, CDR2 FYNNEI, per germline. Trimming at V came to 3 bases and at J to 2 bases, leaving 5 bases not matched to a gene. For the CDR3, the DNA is TGTGCCAGCAGTGACTTGCGACAGGGGACTAATGAAAAACTGTTTTTT. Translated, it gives CASSDLRQGTNEKLFF.

The CDR3 sequence is CASSKSDREGTDTQYF. CDR3 nucleotides: TGTGCCAGCAGCAAATCCGACAGGGAGGGCACAGATACGCAGTATTTT. V and J are TRBV7-2 and TRBJ2-3; possibly TRBD1 for D (7 bases). The CDR3 loop spans 16 amino acids. Germline V gives CDR1 SGHTA, CDR2 FQGNSA. Trimming cost V 5 bases and J 1 base, with 16 bases left between them.

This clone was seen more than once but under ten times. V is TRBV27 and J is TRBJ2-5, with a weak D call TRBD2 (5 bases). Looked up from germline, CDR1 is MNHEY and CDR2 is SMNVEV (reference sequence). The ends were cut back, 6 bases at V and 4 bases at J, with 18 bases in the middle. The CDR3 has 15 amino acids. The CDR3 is CASRRSPSFPETQYF. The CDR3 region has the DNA TGTGCCAGCAGACGGTCCCCTAGCTTCCCAGAGACCCAGTACTTC.

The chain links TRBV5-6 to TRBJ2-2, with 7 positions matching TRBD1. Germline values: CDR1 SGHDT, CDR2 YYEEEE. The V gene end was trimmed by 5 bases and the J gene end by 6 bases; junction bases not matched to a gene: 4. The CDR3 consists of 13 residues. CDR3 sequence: CASSSQGAGELFF. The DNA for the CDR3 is TGTGCCAGCAGTTCCCAGGGGGCCGGGGAGCTGTTTTTT.

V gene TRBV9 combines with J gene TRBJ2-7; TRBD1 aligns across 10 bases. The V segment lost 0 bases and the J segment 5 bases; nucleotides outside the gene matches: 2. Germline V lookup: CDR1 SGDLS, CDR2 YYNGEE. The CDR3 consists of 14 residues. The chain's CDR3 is CASSVEGTGDEQYF. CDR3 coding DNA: TGTGCCAGCAGCGTAGAGGGGACAGGGGACGAGCAGTACTTC. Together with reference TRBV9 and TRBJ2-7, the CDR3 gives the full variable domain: DSGVTQTPKHLITATGQRVTLRCSPRSGDLSVYWYQQSLDQGLQFLIQYYNGEERAKGNILERFSAQQFPDLHSELNLSSLELGDSALYFCASSVEGTGDEQYFGPGTRLTVT.

The CDR3 DNA follows: TGTGCCACCACATTGAAGATGCGGGCTAATAATTCACCCCTCCACTTT. It codes for CATTLKMRANNSPLHF. This sequence joins TRBV28 and TRBJ1-6; D unresolved. Germline CDR1 reads MDHEN; CDR2 reads SYDVKM. Trimming removed 10 bases from V and 5 bases from J, with 21 bases in between. The CDR3 runs 16 residues.

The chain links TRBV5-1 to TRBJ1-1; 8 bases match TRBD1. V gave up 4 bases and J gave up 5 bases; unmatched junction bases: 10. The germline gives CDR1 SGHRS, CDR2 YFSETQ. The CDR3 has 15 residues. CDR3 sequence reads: CASSHSRGPGTEAFF. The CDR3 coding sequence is TGCGCCAGCAGCCACTCCAGGGGGCCGGGGACTGAAGCTTTCTTT. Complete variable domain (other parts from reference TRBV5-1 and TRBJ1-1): KAGVTQTPRYLIKTRGQQVTLSCSPISGHRSVSWYQQTPGQGLQFLFEYFSETQRNKGNFPGRFSGRQFSNSRSEMNVSTLELGDSALYLCASSHSRGPGTEAFFGQGTRLTVV.

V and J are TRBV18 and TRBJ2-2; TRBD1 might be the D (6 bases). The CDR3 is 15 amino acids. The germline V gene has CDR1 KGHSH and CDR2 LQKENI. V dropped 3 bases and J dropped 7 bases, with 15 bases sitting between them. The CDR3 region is CASSPDRPDIGELFF. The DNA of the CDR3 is TGTGCCAGCTCACCCGACAGGCCCGATATCGGGGAGCTGTTTTTT.

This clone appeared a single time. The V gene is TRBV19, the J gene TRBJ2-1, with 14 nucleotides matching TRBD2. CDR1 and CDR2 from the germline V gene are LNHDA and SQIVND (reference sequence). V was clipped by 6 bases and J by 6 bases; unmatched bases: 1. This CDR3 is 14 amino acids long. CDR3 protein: CASRTSGRGNEQFF. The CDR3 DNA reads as TGTGCCAGTAGGACTAGCGGGAGGGGCAATGAGCAGTTCTTC.

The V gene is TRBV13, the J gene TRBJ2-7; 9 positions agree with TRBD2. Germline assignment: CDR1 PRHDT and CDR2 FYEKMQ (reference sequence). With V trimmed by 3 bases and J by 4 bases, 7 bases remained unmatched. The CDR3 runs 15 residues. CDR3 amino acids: CASSLWREGGYEQYF. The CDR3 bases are TGTGCCAGCAGCTTGTGGCGGGAGGGCGGATACGAGCAGTACTTC.

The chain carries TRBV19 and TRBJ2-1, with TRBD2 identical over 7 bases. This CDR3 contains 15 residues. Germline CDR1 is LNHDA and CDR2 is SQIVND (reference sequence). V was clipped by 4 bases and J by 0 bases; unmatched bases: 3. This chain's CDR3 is CASSNAGDSYNEQFF. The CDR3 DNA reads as TGTGCCAGTAGTAACGCGGGGGACTCCTACAATGAGCAGTTCTTC.

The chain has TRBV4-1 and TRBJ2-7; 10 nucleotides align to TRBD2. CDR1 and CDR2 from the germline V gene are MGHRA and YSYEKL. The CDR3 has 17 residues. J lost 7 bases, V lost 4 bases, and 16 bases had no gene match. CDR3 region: CASSPRWSPSGSQEQYF. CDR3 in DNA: TGCGCCAGCAGCCCCCGTTGGAGTCCTAGCGGGAGCCAGGAGCAGTACTTC.

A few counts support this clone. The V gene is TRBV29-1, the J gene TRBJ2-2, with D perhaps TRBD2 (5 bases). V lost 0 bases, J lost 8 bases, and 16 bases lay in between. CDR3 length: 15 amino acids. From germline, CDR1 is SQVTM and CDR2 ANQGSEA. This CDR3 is CSVEDGVGATGELFF. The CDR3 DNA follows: TGCAGCGTTGAAGATGGGGTGGGAGCCACTGGGGAGCTGTTTTTT.

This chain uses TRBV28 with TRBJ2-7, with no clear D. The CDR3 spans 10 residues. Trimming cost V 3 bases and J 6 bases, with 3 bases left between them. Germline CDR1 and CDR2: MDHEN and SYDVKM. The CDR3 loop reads CASSLREQYF. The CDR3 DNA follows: TGTGCCAGCAGTTTGCGCGAGCAGTACTTC. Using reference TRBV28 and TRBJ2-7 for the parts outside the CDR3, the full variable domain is DVKVTQSSRYLVKRTGEKVFLECVQDMDHENMFWYRQDPGLGLRLIYFSYDVKMKEKGDIPEGYSVSREKKERFSLILESASTNQTSMYLCASSLREQYFGPGTRLTVT.

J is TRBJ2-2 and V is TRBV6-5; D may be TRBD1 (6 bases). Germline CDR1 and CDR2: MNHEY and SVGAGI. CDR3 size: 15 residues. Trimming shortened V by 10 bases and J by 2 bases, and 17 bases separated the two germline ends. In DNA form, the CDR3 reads TGTGCCACCGGACCCGGACAGACTAACACCGGGGAGCTGTTTTTT. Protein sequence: CATGPGQTNTGELFF.